The 28 T cell receptor beta chains below were found in one sample sequenced in a study of cytomegalovirus exposure and HLA in healthy donors. Amplification used 60 Vbeta primers and 13 Jbeta primers. Method: immunoSEQ multiplex PCR; TCRdb's copy keeps in-frame clones and lacks some. The data hold a few hundred thousand clones, with around 83% observed a single time. The sample was PBMCs. These receptors were obtained from a girl under 18 in good health and CMV-seronegative.

The rearrangement uses TRBV4-1 and TRBJ1-2; D is ambiguous. The CDR3 runs 14 residues. The ends were cut back, 1 base at V and 7 bases at J, with 13 bases in the middle. Germline CDR1 MGHRA, CDR2 YSYEKL. The CDR3 protein is CASSQVLRPGGYTF. The CDR3 DNA is TGCGCCAGCAGCCAAGTGCTCCGCCCCGGTGGCTACACCTTC.

The V call is TRBV28, the J call TRBJ2-5; D is uncertain. The germline gives CDR1 MDHEN, CDR2 SYDVKM. The CDR3 has 14 amino acids. The V end lost 2 bases, the J end lost 1 base, and 8 bases lay between the germline ends. Here the CDR3 DNA reads TGTGCCAGCAGTTTAGGCTCCGTCCAAGAGACCCAGTACTTC. It encodes CASSLGSVQETQYF.

In this sample, this clone turned up a few times. The chain uses TRBV28 and TRBJ1-1, with 7 bases aligning to TRBD1. V shed 9 bases, J shed 7 bases, and the junction held 11 bases outside the gene matches. Germline V gene lookup returns CDR1 MDHEN and CDR2 SYDVKM. The CDR3 is made up of 13 amino acids. This CDR3 is CASRQGGRIEAFF. The CDR3 DNA reads TGTGCCAGTAGACAGGGAGGAAGGATTGAAGCTTTCTTT. Full variable domain (remainder filled in from reference TRBV28 and TRBJ1-1): DVKVTQSSRYLVKRTGEKVFLECVQDMDHENMFWYRQDPGLGLRLIYFSYDVKMKEKGDIPEGYSVSREKKERFSLILESASTNQTSMYLCASRQGGRIEAFFGQGTRLTVV.

This chain joins TRBV4-2 and TRBJ2-7; D might be TRBD2 (7 bases). Germline V gene sequence: CDR1 LGHNA, CDR2 YNFKEQ. The CDR3 is made up of 15 amino acids. V was pared by 1 base and J by 7 bases, with 17 bases between. This CDR3 reads CASSQAGGKAGEQYF. DNA for the CDR3: TGTGCCAGCAGCCAAGCGGGGGGCAAGGCAGGAGAGCAGTACTTC.

The CDR3 DNA reads as TGTGCCACGAACAGGGGGGAAAAGTCCAACTATGGCTACACCTTC. Encoded protein: CATNRGEKSNYGYTF. V gene TRBV15 combines with J gene TRBJ1-2; 8 bases are a match to TRBD1. Germline trimming cut 9 bases from V and 2 bases from J; bases unmatched to any gene: 11. The CDR3 covers 15 residues. Per the germline V gene, CDR1 is LNHNV and CDR2 is YYDKDF (reference sequence).

The chain carries TRBV28 and TRBJ1-6, with TRBD1 matching over 8 bases. This CDR3 comprises 19 residues. The V and J ends lost 6 bases and 0 bases, in that order; junction bases with no gene match: 13. CDR1 and CDR2 (germline): MDHEN, SYDVKM. The CDR3 sequence is CASSSTGGFISSYNSPLHF. The CDR3 nucleotides are TGTGCCAGCAGCTCCACAGGGGGGTTTATCAGCTCCTATAATTCACCCCTCCACTTT. Together with reference TRBV28 and TRBJ1-6, the CDR3 gives the full variable domain: DVKVTQSSRYLVKRTGEKVFLECVQDMDHENMFWYRQDPGLGLRLIYFSYDVKMKEKGDIPEGYSVSREKKERFSLILESASTNQTSMYLCASSSTGGFISSYNSPLHFGNGTRLTVT.

This clone was observed a handful of times. This chain connects TRBV6-5 to TRBJ2-7, with D perhaps matching TRBD2 (6 bases). V shed 4 bases and J shed 2 bases, with 12 bases lying between them. This CDR3 is built from 14 residues. Germline CDR1 and CDR2: MNHEY and SVGAGI. DNA for the CDR3: TGTGCCAGCAGTTTGGGGGGTGTCCCCTACGAGCAGTACTTC. It codes for CASSLGGVPYEQYF.

This clone appeared once. J is TRBJ1-1 and V is TRBV5-5, with D possibly matching TRBD1 (6 bases). Germline CDR1 SGHKS, CDR2 YYEKEE (reference sequence). This CDR3 has 14 residues. Trimming shortened V by 1 base and J by 7 bases, and 14 bases separated the two germline ends. The CDR3 region is CASSLPSRGNEAFF. The DNA for the CDR3 is TGTGCCAGCAGCTTGCCTAGTAGGGGGAATGAAGCTTTCTTT.

The genes are TRBV9 and TRBJ1-1; 10 nucleotides agree with TRBD1. J gave up 3 bases and V 4 bases, and 6 bases lay outside the gene matches. CDR3 length equals 15 residues. Germline V lookup: CDR1 SGDLS, CDR2 YYNGEE. The CDR3 protein is CASSSSTGGYTEAFF. The CDR3 nucleotides are TGTGCCAGCAGCTCTTCGACAGGGGGCTACACTGAAGCTTTCTTT.

CDR3 nucleotides: TGTGCCAGCAGGCCACTAGGGACAGGAGAAAACATTCAGTACTTC. It yields the protein CASRPLGTGENIQYF. This sequence joins TRBV27 and TRBJ2-4; 8 bases are shared with TRBD1. V was clipped by 6 bases and J by 5 bases; unmatched bases: 9. Germline V gives CDR1 MNHEY, CDR2 SMNVEV (reference sequence). The CDR3 contains 15 residues.

This chain joins TRBV28 and TRBJ2-1; D perhaps matches TRBD2 (5 bases). Germline V gene lookup returns CDR1 MDHEN and CDR2 SYDVKM. Trimming removed 5 bases at V and 5 bases at J, with 19 bases between. This CDR3 region has 16 residues. The CDR3 region is CASSPIFDRTDNEQFF. The CDR3 DNA is TGTGCCAGCAGTCCAATATTCGACCGGACTGACAATGAGCAGTTCTTC.

This chain connects TRBV2 to TRBJ1-2; tentatively, D is TRBD1 (5 bases). The CDR3 extends over 15 amino acids. Trimming left V 3 bases short and J 0 bases short, with 11 bases between. CDR1 and CDR2 (germline): SNHLY, FYNNEI. The CDR3 loop reads CASSESQGPNYGYTF. The CDR3 DNA reads TGTGCCAGCAGTGAGTCTCAGGGTCCTAACTATGGCTACACCTTC.

J is TRBJ1-5 and V is TRBV19, with D possibly being TRBD1 (5 bases). Germline V gives CDR1 LNHDA, CDR2 SQIVND (reference sequence). V lost 3 bases and J 5 bases, leaving 11 bases between the germline ends. This CDR3 is 14 amino acids long. The CDR3 region has the DNA TGTGCCAGTAGTATCGGGGGTGGGGATCAGCCCCAGCATTTT. It yields the protein CASSIGGGDQPQHF.

V and J are TRBV6-6 and TRBJ1-5; 7 bases agree with TRBD1. The CDR3 is 16 residues long. CDR1 and CDR2 (germline): MNHNY, SVGAGI (reference sequence). The ends lost 8 bases at V and 7 bases at J; junction bases unmatched: 17. The CDR3: CASRTGQRDGRQPQHF. CDR3 DNA sequence: TGTGCCAGCCGGACAGGCCAGAGAGATGGGCGGCAGCCCCAGCATTTT.

This chain links TRBV14 with TRBJ1-6; D gene uncertain. Trimming took 2 bases from V and 7 from J, leaving 6 bases between them. The CDR3 loop spans 13 amino acids. The germline gives CDR1 SGHDN, CDR2 FVKESK. CDR3 bases: TGTGCCAGCAGCCAACAGTTAAATTCACCCCTCCACTTT. This codes for CASSQQLNSPLHF. Full variable domain (missing parts from reference TRBV14 and TRBJ1-6): EAGVTQFPSHSVIEKGQTVTLRCDPISGHDNLYWYRRVMGKEIKFLLHFVKESKQDESGMPNNRFLAERTGGTYSTLKVQPAELEDSGVYFCASSQQLNSPLHFGNGTRLTVT.

CDR3 bases: TGTGCCAGCAGCTCGGAGGGGATCTCTGGAAACACCATATATTTT. Translated: CASSSEGISGNTIYF. This rearrangement joins TRBV7-6 to TRBJ1-3, with a weak D call TRBD1 (5 bases). CDR3 size: 15 residues. CDR1 is SGHVS, CDR2 FNYEAQ, per germline. V was shortened by 4 bases and J by 0 bases, with 10 bases between the two germline ends.

As concerns this clone: One end of the junction varies from germline; a read error may be responsible. The CDR3 loop reads CAGSFPDSSNQPQHF. In DNA form, the CDR3 reads TGTGCCGGCAGTTTCCCCGACAGCAGCAATCAGCCCCAGCATTTT. The chain joins TRBV28 to TRBJ1-5; D is possibly TRBD1 (5 bases). CDR1 and CDR2 (germline): MDHEN, SYDVKM. CDR3 length: 15 residues.

The J gene is TRBJ1-2, the V gene TRBV19; 7 positions match TRBD1. The CDR3 length is 12 residues. Per the germline V gene, CDR1 is LNHDA and CDR2 is SQIVND (reference sequence). V shed 7 bases and J 4 bases; nucleotides not matched to a gene: 3. CDR3 sequence reads: CASTRTGYGYTF. In nucleotides, the CDR3 is TGTGCCAGTACCCGGACAGGCTATGGCTACACCTTC. Full variable domain (missing parts from reference TRBV19 and TRBJ1-2): DGGITQSPKYLFRKEGQNVTLSCEQNLNHDAMYWYRQDPGQGLRLIYYSQIVNDFQKGDIAEGYSVSREKKESFPLTVTSAQKNPTAFYLCASTRTGYGYTFGSGTRLTVV.

The gene calls are TRBV7-9 and TRBJ1-2; TRBD1 matches 7 bases. Germline V gene lookup returns CDR1 SEHNR and CDR2 FQNEAQ (reference sequence). The V gene end was trimmed by 5 bases and the J gene end by 8 bases; junction bases not matched to a gene: 5. This CDR3 spans 12 amino acids. The CDR3 loop is CASSLTGVGYTF. CDR3 coding DNA: TGTGCCAGCAGCCTCACAGGGGTCGGCTACACCTTC.

V and J are TRBV28 and TRBJ1-2; TRBD1 matches 7 bases. The V gene end was trimmed by 5 bases and the J gene end by 4 bases; junction bases not matched to a gene: 4. Germline V lookup: CDR1 MDHEN, CDR2 SYDVKM. The CDR3 is 13 residues long. CDR3 loop: CASSRDRPYGYTF. CDR3 nucleotide sequence: TGTGCCAGCAGTAGGGACAGACCCTATGGCTACACCTTC.

The CDR3: CASSLQQGAEQFF. The DNA of the CDR3 is TGTGCCAGCAGCTTACAGCAGGGGGCTGAGCAGTTCTTC. The rearrangement joins TRBV7-6 to TRBJ2-1; 8 nucleotides align to TRBD1. Trimming at V came to 2 bases and at J to 9 bases, leaving 3 bases not matched to a gene. The CDR3 consists of 13 residues. The germline gives CDR1 SGHVS, CDR2 FNYEAQ.

Regarding this clone: A junction boundary mismatches the germline segment, possibly from a read error. The chain joins TRBV29-1 to TRBJ2-1, with TRBD2 as a possible D gene (6 bases). The germline V gene encodes CDR1 SQVTM and CDR2 ANQGSEA. The CDR3 contains 14 residues. CDR3 protein: CSVMSRERYNKQFF. CDR3 DNA: TGCAGCGTTATGTCTCGGGAGCGTTACAATAAGCAGTTCTTC.

This clone was detected only a few times. The gene calls are TRBV5-1 and TRBJ2-7, with D maybe TRBD2 (5 bases). V lost 3 bases to trimming and J lost 3 bases, with 10 bases between them. This CDR3 contains 13 residues. The V gene's germline CDR1 is SGHRS and CDR2 YFSETQ. The CDR3 coding sequence is TGCGCCAGCAGCTCCCCAGCGGTCTACGAGCAGTACTTC. This codes for CASSSPAVYEQYF.

This clone was seen more than once but under ten times. V gene TRBV28 combines with J gene TRBJ1-3; D not certain. The V end lost 2 bases, the J end lost 0 bases, and 11 bases lay between the germline ends. The CDR3 is 16 amino acids. Germline-derived CDR1 and CDR2 are MDHEN and SYDVKM. DNA for the CDR3: TGTGCCAGCAGTTTAGCAACAGTGCCCTCTGGAAACACCATATATTTT. It encodes CASSLATVPSGNTIYF.

The gene calls are TRBV6-5 and TRBJ1-3, with D perhaps matching TRBD1 (6 bases). This CDR3 region has 15 residues. From germline, CDR1 is MNHEY and CDR2 SVGAGI. V was clipped by 8 bases and J by 0 bases, with 14 bases between them. In nucleotides, the CDR3 is TGTGCCAGCGCCCGACAGGCGAGCTCTGGAAACACCATATATTTT. Its translation: CASARQASSGNTIYF.

The chain has TRBV18 and TRBJ1-2, with D unresolved. From germline, CDR1 is KGHSH and CDR2 LQKENI. Trimming took off 5 bases at V and 4 bases at J, with 20 bases between the two ends. The CDR3 consists of 16 residues. The DNA for the CDR3 is TGTGCCAGCTCAGCAACAGACAACCAAATTTTCTATGGCTACACCTTC. As protein: CASSATDNQIFYGYTF.

Only a few counts were recorded for this clone. V usage is TRBV4-1 and J usage is TRBJ1-1; 8 bases are shared with TRBD1. The germline gives CDR1 MGHRA, CDR2 YSYEKL. J gave up 4 bases and V 0 bases, and 7 bases lay outside the gene matches. The CDR3 is 16 residues long. CDR3 coding DNA: TGCGCCAGCAGCCAAGAGGCCAGGGGGCGGTTCACTGAAGCTTTCTTT. The encoded protein is CASSQEARGRFTEAFF.

This chain uses TRBV9 with TRBJ1-6, with TRBD1 matching 9 bases. The germline gives CDR1 SGDLS, CDR2 YYNGEE. Trimming cost V 1 base and J 9 bases; bases outside gene matches: 8. CDR3 length equals 16 residues. The CDR3 loop reads CASSVRTGESGSPLHF. The CDR3 region has the DNA TGTGCCAGCAGCGTACGGACAGGGGAGTCCGGTTCACCCCTCCACTTT.